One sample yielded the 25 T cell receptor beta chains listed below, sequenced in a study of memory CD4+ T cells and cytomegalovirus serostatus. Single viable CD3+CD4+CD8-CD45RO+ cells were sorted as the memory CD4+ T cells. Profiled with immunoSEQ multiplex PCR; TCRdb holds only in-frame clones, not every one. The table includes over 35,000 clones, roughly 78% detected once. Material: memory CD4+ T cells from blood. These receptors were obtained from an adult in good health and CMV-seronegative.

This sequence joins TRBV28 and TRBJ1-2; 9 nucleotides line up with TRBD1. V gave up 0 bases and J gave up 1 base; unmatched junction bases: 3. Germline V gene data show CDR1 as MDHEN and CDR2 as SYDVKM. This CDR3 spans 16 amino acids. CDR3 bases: TGTGCCAGCAGTTTATGGGGACAGGGAATTAACTATGGCTACACCTTC. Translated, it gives CASSLWGQGINYGYTF.

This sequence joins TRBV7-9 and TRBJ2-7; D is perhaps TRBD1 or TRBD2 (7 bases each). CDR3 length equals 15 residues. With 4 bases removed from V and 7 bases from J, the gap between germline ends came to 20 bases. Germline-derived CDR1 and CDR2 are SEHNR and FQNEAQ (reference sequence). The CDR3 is CASSSQGGANMEQYF. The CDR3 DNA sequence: TGTGCCAGCAGCTCCCAGGGGGGGGCGAACATGGAGCAGTACTTC.

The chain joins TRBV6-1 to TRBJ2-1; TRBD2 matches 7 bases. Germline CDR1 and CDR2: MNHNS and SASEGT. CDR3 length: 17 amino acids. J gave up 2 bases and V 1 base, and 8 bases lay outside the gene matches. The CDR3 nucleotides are TGTGCCAGCAGTGAAGTGGGATGGGGGGGTCCCTACAATGAGCAGTTCTTC. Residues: CASSEVGWGGPYNEQFF.

Written as DNA, the CDR3 is TGTGCCAGCAGAAGGACTAGTAGCACAGATACGCAGTATTTT. Encoded protein: CASRRTSSTDTQYF. V and J are TRBV6-1 and TRBJ2-3; 7 bases agree with TRBD2. Germline assignment: CDR1 MNHNS and CDR2 SASEGT. The V gene end was trimmed by 6 bases and the J gene end by 0 bases; junction bases not matched to a gene: 3. This CDR3 is built from 14 residues.

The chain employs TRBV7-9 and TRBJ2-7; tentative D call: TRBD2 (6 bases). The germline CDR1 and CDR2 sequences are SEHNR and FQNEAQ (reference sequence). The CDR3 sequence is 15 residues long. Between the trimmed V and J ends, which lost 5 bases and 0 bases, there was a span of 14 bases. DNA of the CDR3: TGTGCCAGCAGCGGCGGAGGGACCCTCTCCTACGAGCAGTACTTC. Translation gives CASSGGGTLSYEQYF.

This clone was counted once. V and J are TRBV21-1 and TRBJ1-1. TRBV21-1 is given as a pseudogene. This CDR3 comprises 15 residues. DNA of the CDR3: TGTGCCAGCAGCAACCTACAGTACCCGAGGACTGAAGCTTTCTTT. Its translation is CASSNLQYPRTEAFF.

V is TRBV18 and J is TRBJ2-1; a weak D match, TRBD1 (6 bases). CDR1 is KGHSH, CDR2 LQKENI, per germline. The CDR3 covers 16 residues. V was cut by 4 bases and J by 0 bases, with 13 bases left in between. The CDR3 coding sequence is TGTGCCAGCTCACGGGACAATTCGAACTCCTACAATGAGCAGTTCTTC. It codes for CASSRDNSNSYNEQFF. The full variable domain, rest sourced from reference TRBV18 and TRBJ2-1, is NAGVMQNPRHLVRRRGQEARLRCSPMKGHSHVYWYRQLPEEGLKFMVYLQKENIIDESGMPKERFSAEFPKEGPSILRIQQVVRGDSAAYFCASSRDNSNSYNEQFFGPGTRLTVL.

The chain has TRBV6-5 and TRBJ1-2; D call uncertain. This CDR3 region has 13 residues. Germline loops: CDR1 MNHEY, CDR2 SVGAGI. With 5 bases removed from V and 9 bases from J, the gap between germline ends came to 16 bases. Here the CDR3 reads CASSTGRAFSYTF. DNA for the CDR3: TGTGCCAGCAGTACGGGCCGGGCTTTTAGCTACACCTTC.

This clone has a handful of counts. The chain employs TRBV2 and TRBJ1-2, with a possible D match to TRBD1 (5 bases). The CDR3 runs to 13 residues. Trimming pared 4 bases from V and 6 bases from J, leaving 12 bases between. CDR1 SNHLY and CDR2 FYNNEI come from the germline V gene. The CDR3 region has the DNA TGTGCCAGCAGTGGCCAGGGTTTGGATGGCTACACCTTC. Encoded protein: CASSGQGLDGYTF.

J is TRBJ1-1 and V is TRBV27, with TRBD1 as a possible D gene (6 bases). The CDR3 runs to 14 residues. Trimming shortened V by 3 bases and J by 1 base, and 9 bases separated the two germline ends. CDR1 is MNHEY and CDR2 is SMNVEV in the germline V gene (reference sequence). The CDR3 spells CASSLMTGNTEAFF. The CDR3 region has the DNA TGTGCCAGCAGTTTGATGACAGGGAACACTGAAGCTTTCTTT.

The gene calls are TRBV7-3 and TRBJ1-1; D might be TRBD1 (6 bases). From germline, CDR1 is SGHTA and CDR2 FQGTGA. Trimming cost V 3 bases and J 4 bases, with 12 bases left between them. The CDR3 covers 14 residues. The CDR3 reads CASSFRGRGTEAFF. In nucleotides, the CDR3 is TGTGCCAGCAGCTTTCGGGGCAGGGGCACTGAAGCTTTCTTT. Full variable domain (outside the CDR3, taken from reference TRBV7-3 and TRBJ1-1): GAGVSQTPSNKVTEKGKYVELRCDPISGHTALYWYRQSLGQGPEFLIYFQGTGAADDSGLPNDRFFAVRPEGSVSTLKIQRTERGDSAVYLCASSFRGRGTEAFFGQGTRLTVV.

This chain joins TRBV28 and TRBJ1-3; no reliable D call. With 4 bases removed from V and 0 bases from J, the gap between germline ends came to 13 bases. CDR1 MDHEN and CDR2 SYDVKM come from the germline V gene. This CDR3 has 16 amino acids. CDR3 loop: CASSYDRRRSGNTIYF. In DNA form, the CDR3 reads TGTGCCAGCAGTTACGATCGACGGCGCTCTGGAAACACCATATATTTT.

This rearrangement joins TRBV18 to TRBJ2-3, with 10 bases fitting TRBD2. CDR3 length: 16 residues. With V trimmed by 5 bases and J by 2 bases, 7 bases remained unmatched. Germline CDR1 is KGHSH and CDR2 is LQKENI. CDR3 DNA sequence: TGTGCCAGCTCATCATCTAGCGGGGGTGCCACAGATACGCAGTATTTT. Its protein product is CASSSSSGGATDTQYF.

CDR3 loop: CASSEVGNQPQHF. CDR3 nucleotide sequence: TGCGCCAGCAGTGAGGTGGGGAATCAGCCCCAGCATTTT. V and J are TRBV10-2 and TRBJ1-5; no clear D gene. With 2 bases removed from V and 4 bases from J, the gap between germline ends came to 6 bases. The CDR3 has 13 amino acids. Germline assignment: CDR1 WSHSY and CDR2 SAAADI.

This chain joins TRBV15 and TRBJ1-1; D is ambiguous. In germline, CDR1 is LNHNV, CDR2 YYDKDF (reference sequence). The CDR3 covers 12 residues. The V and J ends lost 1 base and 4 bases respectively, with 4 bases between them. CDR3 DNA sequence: TGTGCCACCAGCAGAGCCCGCACTGAAGCTTTCTTT. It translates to CATSRARTEAFF.

CDR3 nucleotide sequence: TGTGCCAGCAGTGGGACAGGGGGATTACAGCCCCAGCATTTT. Amino acids: CASSGTGGLQPQHF. V gene TRBV2 combines with J gene TRBJ1-5, with 10 bases matching TRBD1. This CDR3 has 14 amino acids. The germline V gene encodes CDR1 SNHLY and CDR2 FYNNEI. Trimming cost V 4 bases and J 7 bases; bases outside gene matches: 4.

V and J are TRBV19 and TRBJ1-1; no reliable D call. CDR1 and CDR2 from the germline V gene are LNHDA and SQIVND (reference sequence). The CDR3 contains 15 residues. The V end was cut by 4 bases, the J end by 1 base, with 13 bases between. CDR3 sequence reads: CASSTQRTPNTEAFF. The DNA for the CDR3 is TGTGCCAGTAGTACTCAGAGGACCCCGAACACTGAAGCTTTCTTT.

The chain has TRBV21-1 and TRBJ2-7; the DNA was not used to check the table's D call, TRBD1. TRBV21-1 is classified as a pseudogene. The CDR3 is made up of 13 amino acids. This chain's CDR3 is CAGRSWLSLEQYF. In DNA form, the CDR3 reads TGTGCCGGGCGATCGTGGTTATCCCTCGAGCAGTACTTC.

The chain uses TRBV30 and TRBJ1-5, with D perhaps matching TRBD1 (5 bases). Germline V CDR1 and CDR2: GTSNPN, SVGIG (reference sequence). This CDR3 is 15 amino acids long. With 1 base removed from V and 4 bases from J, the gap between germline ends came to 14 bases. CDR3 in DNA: TGTGCCTGGAGTGAGGGCGGGGGAAGGAATCAGCCCCAGCATTTT. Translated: CAWSEGGGRNQPQHF.

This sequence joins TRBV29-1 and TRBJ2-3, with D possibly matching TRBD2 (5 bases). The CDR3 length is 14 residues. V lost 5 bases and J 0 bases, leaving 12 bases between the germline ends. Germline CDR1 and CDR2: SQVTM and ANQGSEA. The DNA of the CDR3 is TGCAGCGTTAAAAGCGGTTTCAGCACAGATACGCAGTATTTT. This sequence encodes CSVKSGFSTDTQYF.

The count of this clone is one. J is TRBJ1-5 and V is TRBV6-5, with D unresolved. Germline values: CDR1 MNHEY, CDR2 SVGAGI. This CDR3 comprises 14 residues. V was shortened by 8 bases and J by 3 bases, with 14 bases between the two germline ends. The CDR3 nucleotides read TGTGCCAGCGGTAAAAACAGCTTCAATCAGCCCCAGCATTTT. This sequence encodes CASGKNSFNQPQHF.

The CDR3, as DNA: TGCGCCAGCAGCCAAGCCGGGACAGGGGGCCGGAGGGCTGAAGCTTTCTTT. This encodes CASSQAGTGGRRAEAFF. The J gene is TRBJ1-1, the V gene TRBV4-1, with 12 bases aligning to TRBD1. The CDR3 totals 17 residues. Germline CDR1 and CDR2: MGHRA and YSYEKL. V was pared by 1 base and J by 6 bases, with 9 bases of the junction left unmatched.

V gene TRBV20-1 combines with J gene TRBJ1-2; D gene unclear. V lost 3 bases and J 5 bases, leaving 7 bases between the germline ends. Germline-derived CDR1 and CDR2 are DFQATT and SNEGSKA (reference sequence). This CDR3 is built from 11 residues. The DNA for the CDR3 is TGCAGTGCTAGGACTCTATATGGCTACACCTTC. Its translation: CSARTLYGYTF.

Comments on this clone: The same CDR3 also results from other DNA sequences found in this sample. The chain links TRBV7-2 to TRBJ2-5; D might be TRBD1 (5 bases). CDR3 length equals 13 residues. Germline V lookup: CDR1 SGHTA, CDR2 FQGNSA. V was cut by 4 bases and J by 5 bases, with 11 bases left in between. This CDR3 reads CASSSQGGETQYF. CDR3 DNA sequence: TGTGCCAGCAGCTCTCAGGGTGGGGAGACCCAGTACTTC.

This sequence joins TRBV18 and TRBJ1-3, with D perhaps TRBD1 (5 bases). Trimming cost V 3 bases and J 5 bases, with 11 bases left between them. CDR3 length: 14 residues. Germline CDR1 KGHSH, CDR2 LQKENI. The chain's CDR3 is CASSPRTRRNTIYF. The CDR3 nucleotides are TGTGCCAGCTCACCCCGGACAAGGCGAAACACCATATATTTT. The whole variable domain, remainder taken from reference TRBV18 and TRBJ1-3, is NAGVMQNPRHLVRRRGQEARLRCSPMKGHSHVYWYRQLPEEGLKFMVYLQKENIIDESGMPKERFSAEFPKEGPSILRIQQVVRGDSAAYFCASSPRTRRNTIYFGEGSWLTVV.